This section outlines one TCR beta chain sequence together with its context. CDR3 length: 13 residues. Germline CDR1 and CDR2: GTSNPN and SVGIG (reference sequence). The trim removed 8 bases at V and 5 bases at J, leaving 7 bases unmatched. This entry is derived from a study of cytomegalovirus exposure and HLA in healthy donors. This PCR relied on a set of 60 Vbeta primers and 13 Jbeta primers. Sequenced by immunoSEQ multiplex PCR; TCRdb stores in-frame clones only, minus some. Altogether approximately 190,000 clones are present, roughly four fifths being singletons, with the ten largest covering approximately 2.1%.

This receptor was taken from a woman aged 30 to 39 in good health and CMV-seropositive. Sequencing input: PBMCs. The V and J genes are TRBV30 and TRBJ2-2, with 8 bases lining up with TRBD2. CDR3 DNA sequence: TGTGCCCGATCCGGGACTAGTACCGGGGAGCTGTTTTTT. As protein: CARSGTSTGELFF.